A selection of T cell receptor beta chains follows, all from one sample in a study of early T cells in non-severe SARS-CoV-2 infection. TCRdb used MiXCR to reprocess the 5' RACE reads, holding one entry per CDR3 protein. Seen here are just over 80,000 distinct CDR3 sequences, roughly 15% observed once, and the top ten hold more than 1.2%. The sequenced material came from whole blood. The origin of the receptors is an adult who was a healthcare worker with PCR-confirmed SARS-CoV-2 infection or an uninfected control (not recorded which). Both conserved end residues are part of each CDR3. D genes are given only for firm matches. A clone size is listed for some rows: how often the clone was seen (once, few, many), or a class if it is expanded.

abundance	d_gene	v_gene	len	j_gene	CDR3nt	CDR3aa
-	-	TRBV29-1	14	TRBJ1-1	TGCAGCGTTGTGAGGATGATGGCGAACACTGAAGCTTTCTTT	CSVVRMMANTEAFF
once	-	TRBV14	14	TRBJ2-3	TGTGCCAGCAGCCGATCGGCGGGGGCTTATACGCAGTATTTT	CASSRSAGAYTQYF
many	-	TRBV3-1	13	TRBJ2-7	TGTGCCAGCAGCCTTAGGGGTTACAACGAGCAGTACTTC	CASSLRGYNEQYF
-	-	TRBV11-1	13	TRBJ2-1	TGTGCCAGCAGCTTAGTTGAGGAGGATGAGCAGTTCTTC	CASSLVEEDEQFF
many	-	TRBV7-2	13	TRBJ1-5	TGTGCCAGCAGTCCGGGGGGTAGTCAGCCCCAGCATTTT	CASSPGGSQPQHF
many	TRBD1	TRBV25-1	13	TRBJ1-1	TGTGCCAGCAGTCACGGGACAGGACGTAGTGCTTTCTTT	CASSHGTGRSAFF
-	TRBD1	TRBV12-3/TRBV12-4	15	TRBJ1-1	TGTGCCAGCAGCCTCTCCGGGACAGGAAGGGCTGAAGCTTTCTTT	CASSLSGTGRAEAFF
few	-	TRBV10-3	13	TRBJ2-1	TGTGCCATCAGTGAGAAGGAAACAGTCAATCAGTTCTTC	CAISEKETVNQFF
many	TRBD1	TRBV6-8	16	TRBJ1-5	TGTGCCAGCAGTTACCCCGGGACAGGGGTGGACCAGCCCCAGCATTTT	CASSYPGTGVDQPQHF
-	-	TRBV6-5	14	TRBJ2-7	TGTGCCAGCAGTTCTCTCAGGGGAACCTACGAGCAGTACTTC	CASSSLRGTYEQYF
few	TRBD1	TRBV27	15	TRBJ1-6	TGTGCCAGCAGTCTGACAGGGGGAAATAATTCACCCCTCCACTTT	CASSLTGGNNSPLHF
few	TRBD1	TRBV7-9	14	TRBJ2-3	TGTGCCAGCAGCTCCGACAGGGGGTTTGGTACGCAGTATTTT	CASSSDRGFGTQYF
few	-	TRBV7-8	13	TRBJ2-3	TGTGCCAGCAGCTTAGCGTCGGGGAATACGCAGTATTTT	CASSLASGNTQYF
-	-	TRBV28	11	TRBJ2-7	TGTGCCAGCACCACTCCTTACGAGCAGTACTTC	CASTTPYEQYF
-	TRBD1	TRBV12-3/TRBV12-4	21	TRBJ1-2	TGTGCCAGCAGTCACTACCCACTCTCGGGACAGGGGCGGATTGCTAACTATGGCTACACCTTC	CASSHYPLSGQGRIANYGYTF
many	TRBD2	TRBV7-2	16	TRBJ2-1	TGTGCCAGCAGTACTGGCGGGGGGGCCTTGGGTAATGAGCAGTTCTTC	CASSTGGGALGNEQFF
-	-	TRBV9	14	TRBJ1-5	TGTGCCAGCAGCGCCCTGGGAGGCAATCAGCCCCAGCATTTT	CASSALGGNQPQHF
many	-	TRBV2	12	TRBJ2-7	TGTGCCAGCACTAGGAGCTCCTACGAGCAGTACTTC	CASTRSSYEQYF